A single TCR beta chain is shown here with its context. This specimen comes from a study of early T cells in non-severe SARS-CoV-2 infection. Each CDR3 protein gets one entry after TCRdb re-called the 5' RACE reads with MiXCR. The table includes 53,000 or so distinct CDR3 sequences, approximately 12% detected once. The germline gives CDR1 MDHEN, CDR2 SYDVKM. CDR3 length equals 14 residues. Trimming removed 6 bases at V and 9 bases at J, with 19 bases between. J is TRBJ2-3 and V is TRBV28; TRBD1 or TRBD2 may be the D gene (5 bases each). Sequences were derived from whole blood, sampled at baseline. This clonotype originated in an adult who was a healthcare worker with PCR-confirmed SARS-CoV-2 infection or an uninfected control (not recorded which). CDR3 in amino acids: CASRGSGTPGTQYF. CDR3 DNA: TGTGCCAGCAGGGGCTCCGGGACCCCCGGGACGCAGTATTTT.